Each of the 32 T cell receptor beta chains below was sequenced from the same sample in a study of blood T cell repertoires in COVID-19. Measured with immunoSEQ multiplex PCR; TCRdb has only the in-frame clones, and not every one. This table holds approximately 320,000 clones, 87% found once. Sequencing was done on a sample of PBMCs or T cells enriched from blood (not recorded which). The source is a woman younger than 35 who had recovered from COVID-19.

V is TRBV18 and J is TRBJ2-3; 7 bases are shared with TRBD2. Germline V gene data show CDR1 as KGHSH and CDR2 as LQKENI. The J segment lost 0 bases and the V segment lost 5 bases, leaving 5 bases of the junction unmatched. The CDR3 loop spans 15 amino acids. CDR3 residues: CASSDKRGSTDTQYF. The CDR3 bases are TGTGCCAGCTCAGACAAGCGGGGTAGCACAGATACGCAGTATTTT. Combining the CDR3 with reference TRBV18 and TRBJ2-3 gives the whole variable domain NAGVMQNPRHLVRRRGQEARLRCSPMKGHSHVYWYRQLPEEGLKFMVYLQKENIIDESGMPKERFSAEFPKEGPSILRIQQVVRGDSAAYFCASSDKRGSTDTQYFGPGTRLTVL.

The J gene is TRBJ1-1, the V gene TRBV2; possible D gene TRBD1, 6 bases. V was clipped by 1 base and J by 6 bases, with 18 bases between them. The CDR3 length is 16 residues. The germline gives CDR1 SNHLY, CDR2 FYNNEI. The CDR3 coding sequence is TGTGCCAGCAGTGAAGACCTCGGGGGGGGCTATCCTGAAGCTTTCTTT. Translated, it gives CASSEDLGGGYPEAFF.

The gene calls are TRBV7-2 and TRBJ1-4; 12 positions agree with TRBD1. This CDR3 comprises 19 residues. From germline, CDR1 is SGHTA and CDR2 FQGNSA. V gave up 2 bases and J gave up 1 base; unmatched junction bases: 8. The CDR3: CASSLKWGQGALTNEKLFF. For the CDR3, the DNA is TGTGCCAGCAGCTTAAAGTGGGGACAGGGGGCCCTAACTAATGAAAAACTGTTTTTT. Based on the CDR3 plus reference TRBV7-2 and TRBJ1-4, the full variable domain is GAGVSQSPSNKVTEKGKDVELRCDPISGHTALYWYRQSLGQGLEFLIYFQGNSAPDKSGLPSDRFSAERTGGSVSTLTIQRTQQEDSAVYLCASSLKWGQGALTNEKLFFGSGTQLSVL.

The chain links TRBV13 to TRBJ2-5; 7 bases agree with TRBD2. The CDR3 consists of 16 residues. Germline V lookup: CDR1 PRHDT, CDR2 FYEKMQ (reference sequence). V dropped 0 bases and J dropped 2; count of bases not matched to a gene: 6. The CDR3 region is CASSLGLSSGQETQYF. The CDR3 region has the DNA TGTGCCAGCAGCTTAGGCTTGTCTAGCGGTCAAGAGACCCAGTACTTC.

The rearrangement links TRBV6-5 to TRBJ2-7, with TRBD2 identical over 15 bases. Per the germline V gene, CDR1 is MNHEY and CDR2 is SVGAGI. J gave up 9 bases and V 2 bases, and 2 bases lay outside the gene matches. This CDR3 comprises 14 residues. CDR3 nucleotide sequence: TGTGCCAGCAGTTACGGGGGACTAGCGGGAGGGCAGTACTTC. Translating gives CASSYGGLAGGQYF.

CDR3 bases: TGTGCCAGTAGTATCCGTTCTAGCCTTTATAACAATGAGCAGTTCTTC. Translation: CASSIRSSLYNNEQFF. This chain connects TRBV19 to TRBJ2-1, with D maybe TRBD2 (5 bases). Trimming pared 3 bases from V and 5 bases from J, leaving 17 bases between. CDR1 and CDR2 from the germline V gene are LNHDA and SQIVND (reference sequence). CDR3 length equals 16 residues.

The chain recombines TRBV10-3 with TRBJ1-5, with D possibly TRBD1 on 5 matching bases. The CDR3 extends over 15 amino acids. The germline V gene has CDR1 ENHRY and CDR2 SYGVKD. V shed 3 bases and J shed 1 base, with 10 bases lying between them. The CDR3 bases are TGTGCCATCAGTGATGGCGGGGGAAGCAATCAGCCCCAGCATTTT. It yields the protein CAISDGGGSNQPQHF.

CDR3 DNA: TGTGCCAGCAGTTACCTAGCGGGGGGCCCCGACGAGCAGTACTTC. Amino acid sequence: CASSYLAGGPDEQYF. The chain combines TRBV6-5 with TRBJ2-7, with 11 nucleotides matching TRBD2. Unmatched junction bases numbered 5, after V lost 2 bases and J lost 5 bases. This CDR3 has 15 amino acids. Germline CDR1 and CDR2: MNHEY and SVGAGI.

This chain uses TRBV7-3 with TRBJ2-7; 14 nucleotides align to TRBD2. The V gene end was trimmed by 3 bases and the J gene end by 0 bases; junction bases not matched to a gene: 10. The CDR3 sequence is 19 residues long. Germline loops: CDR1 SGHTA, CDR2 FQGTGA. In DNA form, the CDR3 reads TGTGCCAGCAGCTTCTCCGGGACTAGCGGGGGAACTAGCTCCTACGAGCAGTACTTC. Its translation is CASSFSGTSGGTSSYEQYF.

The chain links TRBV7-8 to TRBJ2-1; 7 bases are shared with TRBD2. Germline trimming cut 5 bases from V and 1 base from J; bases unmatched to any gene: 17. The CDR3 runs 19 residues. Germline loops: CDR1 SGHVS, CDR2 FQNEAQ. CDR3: CASSVPTSAEGSSYNEQFF. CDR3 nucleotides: TGTGCCAGCAGCGTCCCCACTAGCGCCGAAGGCAGTTCCTACAATGAGCAGTTCTTC.

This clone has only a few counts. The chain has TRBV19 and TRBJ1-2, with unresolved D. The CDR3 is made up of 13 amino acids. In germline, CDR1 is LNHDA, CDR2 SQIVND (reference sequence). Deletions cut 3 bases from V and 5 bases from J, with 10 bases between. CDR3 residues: CASSILPLYGYTF. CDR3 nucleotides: TGTGCCAGTAGTATCCTCCCACTGTATGGCTACACCTTC.

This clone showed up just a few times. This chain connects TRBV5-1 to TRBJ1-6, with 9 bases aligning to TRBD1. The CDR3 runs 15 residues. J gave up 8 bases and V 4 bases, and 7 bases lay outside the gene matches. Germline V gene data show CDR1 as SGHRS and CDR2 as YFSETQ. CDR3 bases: TGCGCCAGCAGCCGGACAGGGGACGGGGATTCACCCCTCCACTTT. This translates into CASSRTGDGDSPLHF.

Here the CDR3 DNA reads TGTGCCAGCAGCTTAAGGCGGGGGAATTCGTACGCCCAGTACTTC. This translates into CASSLRRGNSYAQYF. The gene calls are TRBV7-2 and TRBJ2-5; 7 positions match TRBD2. J was trimmed by 9 bases and V by 2 bases; bases with no gene match: 12. Germline V CDR1 and CDR2: SGHTA, FQGNSA. This CDR3 is built from 15 residues.

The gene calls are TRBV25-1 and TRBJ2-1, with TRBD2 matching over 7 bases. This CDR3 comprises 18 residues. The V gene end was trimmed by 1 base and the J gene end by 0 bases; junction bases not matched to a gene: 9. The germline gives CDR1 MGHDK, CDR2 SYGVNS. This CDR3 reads CASSELTGGSLSYNEQFF. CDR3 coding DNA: TGTGCCAGCAGTGAATTAACGGGAGGCTCCCTCTCCTACAATGAGCAGTTCTTC. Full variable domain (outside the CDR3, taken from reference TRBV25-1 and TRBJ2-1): EADIYQTPRYLVIGTGKKITLECSQTMGHDKMYWYQQDPGMELHLIHYSYGVNSTEKGDLSSESTVSRIRTEHFPLTLESARPSHTSQYLCASSELTGGSLSYNEQFFGPGTRLTVL.

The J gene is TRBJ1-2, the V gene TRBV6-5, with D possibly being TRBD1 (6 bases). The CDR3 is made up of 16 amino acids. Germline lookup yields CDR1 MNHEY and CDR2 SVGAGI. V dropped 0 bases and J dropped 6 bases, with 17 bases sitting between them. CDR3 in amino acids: CASSYSRQDRRNGYTF. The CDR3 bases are TGTGCCAGCAGTTACTCGAGACAGGACCGCAGAAATGGCTACACCTTC.

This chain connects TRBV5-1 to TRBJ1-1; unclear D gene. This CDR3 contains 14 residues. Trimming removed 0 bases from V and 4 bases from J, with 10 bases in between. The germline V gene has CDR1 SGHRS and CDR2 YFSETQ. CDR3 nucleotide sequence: TGCGCCAGCAGCTTGGTTCCGGGGTCCACTGAAGCTTTCTTT. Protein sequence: CASSLVPGSTEAFF.

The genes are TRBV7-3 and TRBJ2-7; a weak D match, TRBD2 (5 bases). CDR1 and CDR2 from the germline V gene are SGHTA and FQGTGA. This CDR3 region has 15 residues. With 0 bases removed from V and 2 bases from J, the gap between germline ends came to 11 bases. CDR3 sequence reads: CASSLTAHGAYEQYF. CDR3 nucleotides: TGTGCCAGCAGCTTAACAGCACACGGGGCCTACGAGCAGTACTTC.

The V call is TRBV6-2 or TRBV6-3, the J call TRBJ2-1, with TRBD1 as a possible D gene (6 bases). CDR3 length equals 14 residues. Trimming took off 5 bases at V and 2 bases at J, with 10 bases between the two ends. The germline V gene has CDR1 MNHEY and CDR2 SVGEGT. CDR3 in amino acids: CASSHRDPYNEQFF. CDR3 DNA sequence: TGTGCCAGCAGTCACAGGGACCCCTACAATGAGCAGTTCTTC.

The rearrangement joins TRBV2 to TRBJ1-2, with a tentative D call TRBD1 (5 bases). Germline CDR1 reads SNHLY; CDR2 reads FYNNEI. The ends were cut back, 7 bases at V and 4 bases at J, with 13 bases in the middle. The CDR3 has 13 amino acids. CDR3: CASNREGIYGYTF. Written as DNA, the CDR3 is TGTGCCAGCAACCGGGAGGGGATCTATGGCTACACCTTC.

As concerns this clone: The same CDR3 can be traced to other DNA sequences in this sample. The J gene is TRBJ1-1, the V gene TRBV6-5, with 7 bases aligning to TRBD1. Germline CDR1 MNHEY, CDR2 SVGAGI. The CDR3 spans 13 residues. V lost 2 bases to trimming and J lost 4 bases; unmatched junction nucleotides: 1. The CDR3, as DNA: TGTGCCAGCAGTTACAACAGGGGCACTGAAGCTTTCTTT. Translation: CASSYNRGTEAFF.

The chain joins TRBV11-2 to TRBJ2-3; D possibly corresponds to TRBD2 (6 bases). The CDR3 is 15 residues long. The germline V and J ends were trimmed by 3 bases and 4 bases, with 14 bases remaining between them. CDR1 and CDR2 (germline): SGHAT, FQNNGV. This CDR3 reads CASSFDGRSADTQYF. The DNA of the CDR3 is TGTGCCAGCAGCTTTGATGGGAGGTCGGCAGATACGCAGTATTTT.

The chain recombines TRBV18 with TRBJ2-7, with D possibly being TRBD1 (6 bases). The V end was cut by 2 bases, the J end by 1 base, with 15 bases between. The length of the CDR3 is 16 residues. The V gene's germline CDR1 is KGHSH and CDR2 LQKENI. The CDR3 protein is CASSPGQTLISYEQYF. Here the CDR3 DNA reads TGTGCCAGCTCACCAGGACAGACACTTATTTCCTACGAGCAGTACTTC.

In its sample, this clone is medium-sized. The CDR3 DNA is TGCGCCAGCAGCCAAGACAGGGTCATCTACGAGCAGTACTTC. Translated, it gives CASSQDRVIYEQYF. This chain uses TRBV4-3 with TRBJ2-7; a weak D match, TRBD1 (5 bases). Trimming pared 0 bases from V and 3 bases from J, leaving 9 bases between. The CDR3 spans 14 residues. Germline loops: CDR1 LGHNA, CDR2 YSLEER.

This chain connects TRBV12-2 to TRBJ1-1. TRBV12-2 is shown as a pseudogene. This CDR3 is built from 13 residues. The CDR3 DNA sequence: TGTGCAAGTCGCCTACGGGGGAACACTGAAGCTTTCTTT. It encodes CASRLRGNTEAFF.

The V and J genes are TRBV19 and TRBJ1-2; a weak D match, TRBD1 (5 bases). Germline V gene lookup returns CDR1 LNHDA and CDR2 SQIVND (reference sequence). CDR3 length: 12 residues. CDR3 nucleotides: TGTGACACCCGGGACTTCAACTATGGCTACACCTTC. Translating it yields CDTRDFNYGYTF.

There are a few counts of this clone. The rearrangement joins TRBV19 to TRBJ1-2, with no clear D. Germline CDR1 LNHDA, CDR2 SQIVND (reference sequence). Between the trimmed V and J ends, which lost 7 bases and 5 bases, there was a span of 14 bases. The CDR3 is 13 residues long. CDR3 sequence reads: CASTFGPGYGYTF. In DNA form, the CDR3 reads TGTGCCAGTACCTTTGGACCGGGATATGGCTACACCTTC.

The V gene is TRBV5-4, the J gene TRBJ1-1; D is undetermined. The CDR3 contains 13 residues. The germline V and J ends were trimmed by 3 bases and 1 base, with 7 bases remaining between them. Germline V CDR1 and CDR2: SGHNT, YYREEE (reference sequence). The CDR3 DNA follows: TGTGCCAGCAGCTGGTACGGGAACACTGAAGCTTTCTTT. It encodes CASSWYGNTEAFF.

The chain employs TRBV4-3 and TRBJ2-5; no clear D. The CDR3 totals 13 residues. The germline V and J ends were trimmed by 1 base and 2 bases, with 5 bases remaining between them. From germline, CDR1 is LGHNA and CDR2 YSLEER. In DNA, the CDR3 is TGCGCCAGCAGCCAAGCACAGCAAGAGACCCAGTACTTC. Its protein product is CASSQAQQETQYF.

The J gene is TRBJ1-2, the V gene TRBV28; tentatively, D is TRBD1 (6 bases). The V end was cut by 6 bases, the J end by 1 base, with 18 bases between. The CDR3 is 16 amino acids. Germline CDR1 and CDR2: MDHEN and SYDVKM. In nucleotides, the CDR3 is TGTGCCAGCAGCCGCATCGGACAGAAACTTAACTATGGCTACACCTTC. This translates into CASSRIGQKLNYGYTF.

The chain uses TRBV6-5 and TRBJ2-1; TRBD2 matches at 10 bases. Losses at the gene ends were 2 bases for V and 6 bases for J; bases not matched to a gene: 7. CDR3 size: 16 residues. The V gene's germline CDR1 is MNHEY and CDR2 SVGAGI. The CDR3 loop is CASSYSLAGAGNEQFF. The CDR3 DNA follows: TGTGCCAGCAGTTACAGTCTAGCGGGGGCCGGCAATGAGCAGTTCTTC.

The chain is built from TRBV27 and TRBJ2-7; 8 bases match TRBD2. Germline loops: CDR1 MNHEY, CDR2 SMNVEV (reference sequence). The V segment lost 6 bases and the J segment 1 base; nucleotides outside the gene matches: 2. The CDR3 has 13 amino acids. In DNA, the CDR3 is TGTGCCAGCAGCGGGGGGGCTTCCTACGAGCAGTACTTC. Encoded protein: CASSGGASYEQYF.

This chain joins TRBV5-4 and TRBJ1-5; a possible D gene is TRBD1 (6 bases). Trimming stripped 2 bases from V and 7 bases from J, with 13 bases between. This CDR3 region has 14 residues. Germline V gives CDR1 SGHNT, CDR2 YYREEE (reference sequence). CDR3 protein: CASSLQGSRQPQHF. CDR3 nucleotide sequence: TGTGCCAGCAGCTTACAGGGATCGCGGCAGCCCCAGCATTTT.